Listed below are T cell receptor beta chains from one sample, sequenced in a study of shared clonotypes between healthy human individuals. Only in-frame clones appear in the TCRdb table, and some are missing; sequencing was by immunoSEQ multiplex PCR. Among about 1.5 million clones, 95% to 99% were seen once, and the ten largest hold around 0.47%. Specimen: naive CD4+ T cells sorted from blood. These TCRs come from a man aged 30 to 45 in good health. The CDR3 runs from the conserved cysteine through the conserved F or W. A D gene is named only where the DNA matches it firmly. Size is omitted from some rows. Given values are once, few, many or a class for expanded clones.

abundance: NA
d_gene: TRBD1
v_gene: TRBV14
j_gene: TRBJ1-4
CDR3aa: CASSQMRGQGGEKLFF
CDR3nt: TGTGCCAGCAGCCAAATGAGGGGACAGGGAGGAGAAAAACTGTTTTTT

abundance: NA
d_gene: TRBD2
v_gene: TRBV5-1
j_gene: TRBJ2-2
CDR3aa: CASSRRTSGSRGTGELFF
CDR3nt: TGCGCCAGCAGCCGCCGGACTAGCGGGAGTCGCGGCACCGGGGAGCTGTTTTTT

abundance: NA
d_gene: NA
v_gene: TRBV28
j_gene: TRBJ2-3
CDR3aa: CASRFSTDTQYF
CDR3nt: TGTGCCAGCCGATTTAGCACAGATACGCAGTATTTT

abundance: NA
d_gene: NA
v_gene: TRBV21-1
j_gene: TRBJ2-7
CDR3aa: CASSIQLAGGGFSYEQYF
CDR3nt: TGTGCCAGCAGCATTCAACTAGCGGGAGGCGGCTTCTCCTACGAGCAGTACTTC

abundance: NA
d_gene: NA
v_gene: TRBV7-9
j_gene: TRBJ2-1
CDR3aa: CASSLGVNEQFF
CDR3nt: TGTGCCAGCAGCTTAGGAGTCAATGAGCAGTTCTTC

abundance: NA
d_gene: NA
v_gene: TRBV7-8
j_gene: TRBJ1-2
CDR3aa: CASSLEPGYGYTF
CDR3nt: TGTGCCAGCAGCTTAGAGCCTGGGTATGGCTACACCTTC

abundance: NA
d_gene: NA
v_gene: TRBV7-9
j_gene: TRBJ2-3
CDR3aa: CASSSRGPGLPDTQYF
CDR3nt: TGTGCCAGCAGCTCTCGGGGTCCGGGGCTCCCAGATACGCAGTATTTT

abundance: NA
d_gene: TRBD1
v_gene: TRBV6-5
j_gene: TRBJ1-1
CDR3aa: CASSYSWTGPGTEAFF
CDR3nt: TGTGCCAGCAGTTACTCTTGGACAGGGCCGGGCACTGAAGCTTTCTTT

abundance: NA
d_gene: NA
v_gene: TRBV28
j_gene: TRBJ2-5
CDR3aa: CASSRQVQETQYF
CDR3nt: TGTGCCAGCAGCCGACAGGTCCAAGAGACCCAGTACTTC

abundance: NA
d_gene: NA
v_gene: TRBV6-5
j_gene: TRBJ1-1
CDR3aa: CASSDLVRDTEAFF
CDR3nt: TGTGCCAGCAGTGATCTGGTAAGGGACACTGAAGCTTTCTTT

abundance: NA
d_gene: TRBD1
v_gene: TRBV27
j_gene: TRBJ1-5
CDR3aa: CASRTGPNQPQHF
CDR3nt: TGTGCCAGCAGGACAGGGCCAAATCAGCCCCAGCATTTT

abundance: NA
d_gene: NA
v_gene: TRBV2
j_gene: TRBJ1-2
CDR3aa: CASSDGYGYTF
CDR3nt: TGTGCCAGCAGTGACGGCTATGGCTACACCTTC

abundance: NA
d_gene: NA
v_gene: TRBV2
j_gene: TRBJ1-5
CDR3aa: CASSPSSARQRQHF
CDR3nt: TGTGCCAGCAGTCCTTCGTCGGCCAGGCAAAGACAGCATTTT

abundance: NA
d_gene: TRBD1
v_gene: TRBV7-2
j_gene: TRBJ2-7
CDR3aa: CASSLHRGQYEQYF
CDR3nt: TGTGCCAGCAGCTTACACAGGGGCCAGTACGAGCAGTACTTC

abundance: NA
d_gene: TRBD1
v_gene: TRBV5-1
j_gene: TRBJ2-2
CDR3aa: CASSLAWVRQGESGELFF
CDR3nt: TGCGCCAGCAGCTTGGCCTGGGTGAGACAGGGGGAATCCGGGGAGCTGTTTTTT

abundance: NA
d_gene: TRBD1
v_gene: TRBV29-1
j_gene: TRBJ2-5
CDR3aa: CSLVQGGQETQYF
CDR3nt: TGCAGCCTCGTACAGGGGGGTCAAGAGACCCAGTACTTC

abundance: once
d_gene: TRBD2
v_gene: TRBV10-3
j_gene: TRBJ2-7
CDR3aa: CAISEIAGGGEQYF
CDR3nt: TGTGCCATCAGTGAGATAGCGGGCGGGGGCGAGCAGTACTTC

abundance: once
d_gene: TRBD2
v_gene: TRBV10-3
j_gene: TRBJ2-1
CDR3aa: CAITERDSGPQFF
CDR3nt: TGTGCCATCACCGAGCGGGATAGCGGGCCTCAGTTCTTC

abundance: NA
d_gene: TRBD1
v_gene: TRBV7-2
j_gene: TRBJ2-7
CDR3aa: CASSLRQGAYEQYF
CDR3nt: TGTGCCAGCAGCTTAAGGCAGGGGGCTTACGAGCAGTACTTC

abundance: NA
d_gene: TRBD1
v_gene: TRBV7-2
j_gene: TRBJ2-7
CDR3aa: CASSLVFGQGGEQYF
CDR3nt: TGTGCCAGCAGCTTAGTCTTCGGACAGGGTGGCGAGCAGTACTTC

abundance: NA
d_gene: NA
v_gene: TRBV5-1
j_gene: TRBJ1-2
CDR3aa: CASSRETGLSNYGYTF
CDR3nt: TGCGCCAGCAGCCGTGAGACGGGACTGTCTAACTATGGCTACACCTTC

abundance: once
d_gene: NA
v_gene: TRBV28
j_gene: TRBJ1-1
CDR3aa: CASRDGGSYTEAFF
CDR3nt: TGTGCCAGCAGGGATGGGGGGTCGTACACTGAAGCTTTCTTT

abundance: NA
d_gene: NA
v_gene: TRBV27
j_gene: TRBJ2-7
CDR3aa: CASSRGTASGEQYF
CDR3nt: TGTGCCAGCAGTCGCGGGACAGCGTCTGGCGAGCAGTACTTC

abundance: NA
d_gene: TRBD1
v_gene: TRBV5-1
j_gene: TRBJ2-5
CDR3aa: CASSQDRAGETQYF
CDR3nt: TGCGCCAGCAGCCAGGACAGGGCTGGTGAGACCCAGTACTTC

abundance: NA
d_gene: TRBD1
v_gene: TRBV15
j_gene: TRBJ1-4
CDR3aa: CATSRDGTGVEKLFF
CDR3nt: TGTGCCACCAGCAGAGACGGGACAGGGGTTGAAAAACTGTTTTTT

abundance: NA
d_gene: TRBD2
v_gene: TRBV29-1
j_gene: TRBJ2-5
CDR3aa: CSVEVPLAGAQETQYF
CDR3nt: TGCAGCGTTGAAGTCCCCCTAGCGGGGGCACAAGAGACCCAGTACTTC

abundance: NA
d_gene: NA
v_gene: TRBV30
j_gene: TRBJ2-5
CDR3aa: CAWSSGQTQYF
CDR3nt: TGTGCCTGGAGTAGCGGTCAGACCCAGTACTTC

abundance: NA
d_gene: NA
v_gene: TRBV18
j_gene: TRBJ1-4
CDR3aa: CASSPRQGVSEKLFF
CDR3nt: TGTGCCAGCTCACCACGGCAGGGAGTCAGTGAAAAACTGTTTTTT

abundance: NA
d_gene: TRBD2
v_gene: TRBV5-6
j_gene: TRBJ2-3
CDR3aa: CASSRRHSLAGGPADTQYF
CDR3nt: TGTGCCAGCAGCCGACGACACTCACTAGCGGGAGGGCCGGCAGATACGCAGTATTTT

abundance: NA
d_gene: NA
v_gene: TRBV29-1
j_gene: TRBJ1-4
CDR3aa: CSVVGLANEKLFF
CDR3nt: TGCAGCGTTGTGGGGCTGGCTAATGAAAAACTGTTTTTT

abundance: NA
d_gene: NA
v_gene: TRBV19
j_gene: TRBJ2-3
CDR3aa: CASSIGPDTQYF
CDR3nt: TGTGCCAGTAGTATAGGACCAGATACGCAGTATTTT

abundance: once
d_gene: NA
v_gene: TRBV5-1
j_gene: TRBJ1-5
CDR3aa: CASSSGTNSNQPQHF
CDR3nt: TGCGCCAGCAGCTCCGGGACAAATAGCAATCAGCCCCAGCATTTT

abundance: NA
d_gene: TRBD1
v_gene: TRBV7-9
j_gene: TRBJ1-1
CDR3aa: CASSLPDYRQGDTPEAFF
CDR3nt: TGTGCCAGCAGCTTACCGGATTACCGACAGGGAGATACGCCTGAAGCTTTCTTT

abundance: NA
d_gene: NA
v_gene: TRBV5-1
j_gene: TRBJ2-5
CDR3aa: CASSLGRETQYF
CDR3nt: TGCGCCAGCAGCCTGGGCCGGGAGACCCAGTACTTC

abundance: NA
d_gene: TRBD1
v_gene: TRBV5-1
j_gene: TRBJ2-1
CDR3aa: CASSRIGTGYDNEQFF
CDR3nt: TGCGCCAGCAGCCGTATTGGGACAGGGTACGACAATGAGCAGTTCTTC

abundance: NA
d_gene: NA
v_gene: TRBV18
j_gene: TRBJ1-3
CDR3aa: CASSSILGQSGNTIYF
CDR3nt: TGTGCCAGCTCGTCGATTCTAGGACAGTCTGGAAACACCATATATTTT

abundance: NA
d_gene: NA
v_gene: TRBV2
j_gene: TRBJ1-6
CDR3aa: CANTDSLGSPLHF
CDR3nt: TGTGCCAATACAGACAGTCTCGGTTCACCCCTCCACTTT

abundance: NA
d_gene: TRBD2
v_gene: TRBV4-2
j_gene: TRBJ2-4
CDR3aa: CASSPGTSGLIAKNIQYF
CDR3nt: TGTGCCAGCAGCCCCGGGACTAGCGGCCTCATAGCCAAAAACATTCAGTACTTC

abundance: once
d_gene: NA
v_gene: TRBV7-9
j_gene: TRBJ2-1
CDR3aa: CASSLLRGVGNEQFF
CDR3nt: TGTGCCAGCAGCTTACTCCGGGGCGTAGGCAATGAGCAGTTCTTC

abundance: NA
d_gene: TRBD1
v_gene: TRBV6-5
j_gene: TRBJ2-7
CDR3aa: CASSYLTGMGRAEQYF
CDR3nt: TGTGCCAGCAGTTACTTGACAGGGATGGGACGCGCCGAGCAGTACTTC

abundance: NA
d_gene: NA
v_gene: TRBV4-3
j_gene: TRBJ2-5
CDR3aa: CASSQVDGETQYF
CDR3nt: TGCGCCAGCAGCCAAGTTGACGGGGAGACCCAGTACTTC

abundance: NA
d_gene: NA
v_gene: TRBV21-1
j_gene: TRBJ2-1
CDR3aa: CASSAPRDRGRYHEQFF
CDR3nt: TGTGCCAGCAGCGCCCCGCGGGACAGGGGACGTTACCATGAGCAGTTCTTC

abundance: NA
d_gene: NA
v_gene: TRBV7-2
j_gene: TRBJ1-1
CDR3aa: CASSLVGGFSTRNTEAFF
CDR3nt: TGTGCCAGCAGCTTAGTAGGGGGATTTTCAACTAGGAACACTGAAGCTTTCTTT

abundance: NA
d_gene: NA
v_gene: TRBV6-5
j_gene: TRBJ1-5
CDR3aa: CASSSSSNQPQHF
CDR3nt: TGTGCCAGCAGTTCGAGCAGCAATCAGCCCCAGCATTTT

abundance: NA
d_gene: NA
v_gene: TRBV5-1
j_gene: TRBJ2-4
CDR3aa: CASSLSTSSNIQYF
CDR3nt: TGCGCCAGCAGCTTGTCCACTAGTAGCAACATTCAGTACTTC

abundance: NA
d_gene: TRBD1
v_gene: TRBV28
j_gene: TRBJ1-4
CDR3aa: CASGGQAEKLFF
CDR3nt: TGTGCCAGCGGTGGACAGGCTGAAAAACTGTTTTTT

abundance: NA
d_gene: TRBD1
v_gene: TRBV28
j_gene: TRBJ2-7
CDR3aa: CASSFSGTAIYEQYF
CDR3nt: TGTGCCAGCAGTTTCTCCGGGACAGCCATATACGAGCAGTACTTC

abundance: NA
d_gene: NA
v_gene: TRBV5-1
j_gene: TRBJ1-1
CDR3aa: CASSLVRVDTEAFF
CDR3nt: TGCGCCAGCAGCTTGGTCCGGGTCGATACTGAAGCTTTCTTT

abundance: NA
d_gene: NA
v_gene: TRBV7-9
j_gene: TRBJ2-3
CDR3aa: CASSLPPDRPITDTQYF
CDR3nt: TGTGCCAGCAGCTTACCCCCGGACCGACCGATCACAGATACGCAGTATTTT

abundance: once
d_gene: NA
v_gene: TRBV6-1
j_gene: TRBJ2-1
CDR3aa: CASSEWLGSSYNEQFF
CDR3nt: TGTGCCAGCAGTGAATGGCTTGGGAGCTCCTACAATGAGCAGTTCTTC

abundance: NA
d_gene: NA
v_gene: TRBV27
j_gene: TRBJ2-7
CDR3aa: CAGGTARGRQYF
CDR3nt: TGTGCCGGAGGGACAGCGAGAGGTAGGCAGTACTTC

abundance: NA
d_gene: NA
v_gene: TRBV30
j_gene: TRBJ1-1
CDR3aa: CAWSVLGGGAEAFF
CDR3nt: TGTGCCTGGAGTGTACTTGGGGGTGGCGCTGAAGCTTTCTTT

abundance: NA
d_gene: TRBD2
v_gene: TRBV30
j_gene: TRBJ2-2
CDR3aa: CAWNRGGSHTGELFF
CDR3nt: TGTGCCTGGAATCGCGGCGGGAGTCACACCGGGGAGCTGTTTTTT

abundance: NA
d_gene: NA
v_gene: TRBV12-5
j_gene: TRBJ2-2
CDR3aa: CASGLGQATGELFF
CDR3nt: TGTGCTAGTGGTTTGGGACAGGCCACCGGGGAGCTGTTTTTT